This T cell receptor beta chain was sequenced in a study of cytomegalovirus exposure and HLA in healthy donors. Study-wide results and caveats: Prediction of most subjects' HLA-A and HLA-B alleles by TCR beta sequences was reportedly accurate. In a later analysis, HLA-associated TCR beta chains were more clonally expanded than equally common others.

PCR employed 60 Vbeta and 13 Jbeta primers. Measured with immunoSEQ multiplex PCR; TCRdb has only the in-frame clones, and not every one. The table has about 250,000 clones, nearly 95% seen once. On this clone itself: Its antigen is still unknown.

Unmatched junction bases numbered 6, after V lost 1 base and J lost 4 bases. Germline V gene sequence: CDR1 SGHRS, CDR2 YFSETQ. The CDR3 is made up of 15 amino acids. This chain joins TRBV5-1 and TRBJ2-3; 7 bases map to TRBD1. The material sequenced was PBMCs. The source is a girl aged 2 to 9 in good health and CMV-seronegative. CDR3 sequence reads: CASSLKVQGADTQYF. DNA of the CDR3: TGCGCCAGCAGCTTGAAAGTGCAGGGGGCAGATACGCAGTATTTT.